This T cell receptor beta chain was retrieved from a study of Graves' ophthalmopathy and Graves' hyperthyroidism. The study amplified TCR beta CDR3 regions using RNA transcripts. In the first round, RT-PCR was carried out with HTBI primers, and a multiplex PCR formed the second round. Via MiXCR, TCRdb re-called the multiplex PCR reads, giving one row per CDR3 protein. The data contain over a million distinct CDR3 sequences, roughly 35% of them singletons. Unmatched junction bases numbered 11, after V lost 4 bases and J lost 0 bases. The length of the CDR3 is 17 residues. Looked up from germline, CDR1 is SEHNR and CDR2 is FQNEAQ (reference sequence).

This receptor was obtained from an adult man with Graves' hyperthyroidism. This chain joins TRBV7-9 and TRBJ1-1; TRBD1 aligns across 7 bases. Sequencing was carried out using peripheral blood or thyroid tissue (not recorded which). DNA for the CDR3: TGTGCCAGCAGCTCCCCCCCGAGGGGGCCGTTGAACACTGAAGCTTTCTTT. Protein sequence: CASSSPPRGPLNTEAFF.